The clone carrying this TCR beta chain was found many times. The target antigen is unknown. A Clinical Activity Score of at least 3, a NOSPECS grade of at least 4 and a duration under 3 months were recorded in the ophthalmopathy patients. Lactation, pregnancy, other autoimmune disease or uncontrolled infection led to exclusion of patients. This specimen belongs to a study of T cells in Graves' hyperthyroidism and ophthalmopathy. RNA transcripts were the template for amplifying TCR beta CDR3 regions. When the TCR CDR3 underwent first-round RT-PCR, the HTBI primer set was used. One entry per CDR3 protein, called by TCRdb with MiXCR from the multiplex PCR reads. Altogether around 300,000 distinct CDR3 sequences are present, approximately 13% being singletons, with the ten largest covering about 37%. Study results and caveats: Blood shared most expanded thyroid clonotypes above 0.001. Before onset, ophthalmopathy was predicted by the model a median 6.5 months earlier.

This CDR3 has 14 residues. J lost 9 bases, V lost 0 bases, and 9 bases had no gene match. CDR1 is DFQATT, CDR2 SNEGSKA, per germline (reference sequence). The chain carries TRBV20-1 and TRBJ2-5, with 8 bases identical to TRBD2. The sequencing sample was made of blood. The sequence was obtained from a woman in her thirties or forties with Graves' ophthalmopathy. The CDR3: CSAREGAGGRAQYF. In nucleotides, the CDR3 is TGCAGTGCTAGAGAGGGGGCGGGGGGTAGGGCCCAGTACTTC.